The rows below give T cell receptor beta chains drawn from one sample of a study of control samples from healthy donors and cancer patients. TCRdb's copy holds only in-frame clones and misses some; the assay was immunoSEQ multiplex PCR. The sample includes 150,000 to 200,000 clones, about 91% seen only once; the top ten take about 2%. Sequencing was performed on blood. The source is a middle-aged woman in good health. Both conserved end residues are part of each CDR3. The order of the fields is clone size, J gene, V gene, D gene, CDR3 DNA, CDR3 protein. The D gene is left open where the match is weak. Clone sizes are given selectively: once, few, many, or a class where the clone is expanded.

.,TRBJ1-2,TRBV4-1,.,TGCGCCAGCAGCCGTGCCCCAGGTGGAGGGAACTATGGCTACACCTTC,CASSRAPGGGNYGYTF
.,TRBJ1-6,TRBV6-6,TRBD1,TGTGCCAGCAGTTACTCGGGACAGCAAATTAATTCACCCCTCCACTTT,CASSYSGQQINSPLHF
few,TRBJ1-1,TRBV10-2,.,TGCGCCAGCAGTGCCGGGGGGGCCGAAGCTTTCTTT,CASSAGGAEAFF
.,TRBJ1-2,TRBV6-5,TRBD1,TGTGCCACCTCAGACAGGGAAGGTGGCTACACCTTC,CATSDREGGYTF
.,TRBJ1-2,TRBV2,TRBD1,TGTGCCAGCAGTCCCGACAGGGGGCTTGGCTACACCTTC,CASSPDRGLGYTF
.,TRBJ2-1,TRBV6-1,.,TGTGCCAGCAGTGAACAGGGTTCATACAATGAGCAGTTCTTC,CASSEQGSYNEQFF
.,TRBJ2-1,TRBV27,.,TGTGCCAGCAGTTCACTAGGGGCGGGGAGCTCCTACAATGAGCAGTTCTTC,CASSSLGAGSSYNEQFF
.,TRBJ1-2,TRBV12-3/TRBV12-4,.,TGTGCCAGTCTTCACAGCTATGGCTACACCTTC,CASLHSYGYTF
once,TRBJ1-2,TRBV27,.,TGTGCCAGCAGTTGGGGGCAGGGGAGTACGTATGGCTACACCTTC,CASSWGQGSTYGYTF
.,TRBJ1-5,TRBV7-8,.,TGTGCCAGCAGCTTAGGACAGTATCAGCCCCAGCATTTT,CASSLGQYQPQHF